One sample yielded the 21 T cell receptor beta chains listed below, sequenced in a study of somatic mutations in cytotoxic T cells in rheumatoid arthritis. Sequencing was performed with immunoSEQ multiplex PCR; in TCRdb, only in-frame clones are kept and a portion is missing. The sample carries about 25,000 clones, roughly 80% recorded once. The sequenced sample was CD8+ T cells sorted from blood. All receptors derive from a woman aged 18-35 years in good health.

J is TRBJ2-7 and V is TRBV5-6; TRBD2 is a possible D gene (5 bases). The CDR3 is made up of 14 amino acids. Germline CDR1 reads SGHDT; CDR2 reads YYEEEE. Trimming cost V 4 bases and J 3 bases, with 14 bases left between them. DNA of the CDR3: TGTGCCAGCAGCCTCTCGGGGTACCTCTACGAGCAGTACTTC. Its translation is CASSLSGYLYEQYF. Full variable domain (remainder filled in from reference TRBV5-6 and TRBJ2-7): DAGVTQSPTHLIKTRGQQVTLRCSPKSGHDTVSWYQQALGQGPQFIFQYYEEEERQRGNFPDRFSGHQFPNYSSELNVNALLLGDSALYLCASSLSGYLYEQYFGPGTRLTVT.

The chain carries TRBV11-3 and TRBJ2-7, with D maybe TRBD2 (5 bases). Between the trimmed V and J ends, which lost 4 bases and 7 bases, there was a span of 11 bases. The CDR3 has 12 amino acids. The germline V gene encodes CDR1 SGHNT and CDR2 YENEEA. DNA of the CDR3: TGTGCCAGCAGCTACGACGGGAATGAGCAGTACTTC. Amino acid sequence: CASSYDGNEQYF.

This chain links TRBV9 with TRBJ1-4; D perhaps matches TRBD1 (5 bases). The CDR3 is 15 amino acids. CDR1 is SGDLS and CDR2 is YYNGEE in the germline V gene. Trimming took off 0 bases at V and 8 bases at J, with 14 bases between the two ends. The CDR3 protein is CASSVGGRVEEKLFF. In DNA form, the CDR3 reads TGTGCCAGCAGCGTAGGCGGCAGGGTGGAGGAAAAACTGTTTTTT.

This chain links TRBV10-3 with TRBJ2-1, with D perhaps matching TRBD2 (7 bases). Trimming took 11 bases from V and 5 from J, leaving 13 bases between them. CDR3 length: 12 residues. The germline V gene has CDR1 ENHRY and CDR2 SYGVKD. CDR3: CAAKGGDNEQFF. CDR3 in DNA: TGTGCCGCCAAAGGGGGGGACAATGAGCAGTTCTTC.

The chain uses TRBV7-9 and TRBJ2-5; TRBD1 aligns across 7 bases. Germline V gene data show CDR1 as SEHNR and CDR2 as FQNEAQ (reference sequence). The CDR3 totals 13 residues. The trim removed 5 bases at V and 4 bases at J, leaving 4 bases unmatched. The CDR3 coding sequence is TGTGCCAGCAGCAATAGGGGGCCAGAGACCCAGTACTTC. Protein: CASSNRGPETQYF.

This sequence joins TRBV27 and TRBJ2-2; D is possibly TRBD1 (6 bases). V was cut by 7 bases and J by 8 bases, with 11 bases left in between. Looked up from germline, CDR1 is MNHEY and CDR2 is SMNVEV (reference sequence). There are 12 residues in the CDR3. The CDR3 region has the DNA TGTGCCAGCATGGGGGCTCCGGGGGAGCTGTTTTTT. Its protein is CASMGAPGELFF.

The chain recombines TRBV29-1 with TRBJ1-1; tentative D call: TRBD1 (5 bases). CDR3 length: 15 residues. Germline CDR1 and CDR2: SQVTM and ANQGSEA. Trimming took 6 bases from V and 1 from J, leaving 18 bases between them. CDR3 sequence (DNA): TGCAGCGTCGACCCCGGGGGGGAAGGGAACACTGAAGCTTTCTTT. Amino acid sequence: CSVDPGGEGNTEAFF.

CDR3 protein: CASSDHPSSGNTIYF. CDR3 DNA: TGTGCCAGCAGTGACCACCCTAGCTCTGGAAACACCATATATTTT. The rearrangement links TRBV2 to TRBJ1-3; D remains ambiguous. The CDR3 loop spans 15 amino acids. Trimming removed 3 bases at V and 0 bases at J, with 9 bases between. Germline assignment: CDR1 SNHLY and CDR2 FYNNEI.

The CDR3, as DNA: TGTGCCAGCAGGGGGGGGTCACACATGAACACTGAAGCTTTCTTT. Its translation is CASRGGSHMNTEAFF. V usage is TRBV6-1 and J usage is TRBJ1-1, with D possibly TRBD1 on 5 matching bases. The V end was cut by 6 bases, the J end by 0 bases, with 14 bases between. This CDR3 contains 15 residues. Germline CDR1 is MNHNS and CDR2 is SASEGT.

This rearrangement joins TRBV7-6 to TRBJ2-1; D is undetermined. Trimming left V 0 bases short and J 5 bases short, with 11 bases between. The germline V gene encodes CDR1 SGHVS and CDR2 FNYEAQ. The CDR3 contains 15 residues. The CDR3 DNA is TGTGCCAGCAGCTTAGCGCCTAGTATTGACAATGAGCAGTTCTTC. This sequence encodes CASSLAPSIDNEQFF.

The rearrangement links TRBV13 to TRBJ2-7; 8 bases match TRBD2. Trimming took 5 bases from V and 4 from J; bases not matched to a gene: 10. The CDR3 loop spans 15 amino acids. Germline CDR1 reads PRHDT; CDR2 reads FYEKMQ (reference sequence). This chain's CDR3 is CASSHPGLGLYEQYF. CDR3 in DNA: TGTGCCAGCAGCCACCCGGGACTAGGACTTTACGAGCAGTACTTC. The variable domain in full, completed from reference TRBV13 and TRBJ2-7, reads AAGVIQSPRHLIKEKRETATLKCYPIPRHDTVYWYQQGPGQDPQFLISFYEKMQSDKGSIPDRFSAQQFSDYHSELNMSSLELGDSALYFCASSHPGLGLYEQYFGPGTRLTVT.

DNA for the CDR3: TGTGCCAGCAGCGCCGCCCTTCAGGGAGGGGGTGAAAAACTGTTTTTT. Its protein product is CASSAALQGGGEKLFF. The chain has TRBV11-2 and TRBJ1-4, with a possible D match to TRBD1 (6 bases). Deletions cut 5 bases from V and 7 bases from J, with 20 bases between. Germline CDR1 and CDR2: SGHAT and FQNNGV. CDR3 size: 16 residues.

The chain recombines TRBV7-9 with TRBJ2-5; 8 bases align to TRBD1. Germline lookup yields CDR1 SEHNR and CDR2 FQNEAQ (reference sequence). This CDR3 is built from 16 residues. Germline trimming cut 5 bases from V and 4 bases from J; bases unmatched to any gene: 12. The CDR3 is CASSPPTGARRETQYF. The CDR3 DNA follows: TGTGCCAGCAGCCCCCCGACAGGGGCCAGGCGAGAGACCCAGTACTTC.

The chain uses TRBV2 and TRBJ2-4; D unclear. From germline, CDR1 is SNHLY and CDR2 FYNNEI. Trimming pared 0 bases from V and 15 bases from J, leaving 21 bases between. CDR3 length: 15 amino acids. CDR3 nucleotide sequence: TGTGCCAGCAGTGAAGCGATACCGCAGTCCGCTTTCTGGTACTTC. Translated: CASSEAIPQSAFWYF.

This chain connects TRBV2 to TRBJ2-1, with 11 positions matching TRBD2. The CDR3 totals 16 residues. Germline trimming cut 6 bases from V and 7 bases from J; bases unmatched to any gene: 11. CDR1 is SNHLY, CDR2 FYNNEI, per germline. The CDR3: CASRETSGNLGNEQFF. In DNA form, the CDR3 reads TGTGCCAGCAGAGAGACTAGCGGGAACCTAGGGAATGAGCAGTTCTTC.

The chain combines TRBV5-8 with TRBJ1-2; D perhaps matches TRBD1 (5 bases). Germline V gene lookup returns CDR1 SGHTS and CDR2 YDEGEE. The CDR3 sequence is 14 residues long. Trimming stripped 2 bases from V and 4 bases from J, with 12 bases between. The DNA for the CDR3 is TGTGCCAGCAGCTTTGGCGGGGGAACCTATGGCTACACCTTC. This translates into CASSFGGGTYGYTF.

This chain connects TRBV10-3 to TRBJ2-2; 7 bases are a match to TRBD2. The CDR3 contains 17 residues. Germline CDR1 is ENHRY and CDR2 is SYGVKD. After removal of 0 bases from V and 3 bases from J, the junction contained 7 bases not matched to a gene. This CDR3 is CAISESERGGDTGELFF. The CDR3 DNA sequence: TGTGCCATCAGTGAGTCGGAGAGGGGAGGGGACACCGGGGAGCTGTTTTTT.

The chain is built from TRBV19 and TRBJ2-7; D unresolved. This CDR3 is 14 amino acids long. V was trimmed by 0 bases and J by 0 bases, leaving 6 bases between them. The germline gives CDR1 LNHDA, CDR2 SQIVND (reference sequence). The CDR3: CASSIEYNSYEQYF. The CDR3 nucleotides are TGTGCCAGTAGTATAGAGTACAACTCCTACGAGCAGTACTTC.

In this sample, this clone turned up a few times. This chain joins TRBV7-8 and TRBJ2-7; D is possibly TRBD1 (5 bases). In germline, CDR1 is SGHVS, CDR2 FQNEAQ. This CDR3 comprises 13 residues. V gave up 0 bases and J gave up 4 bases, with 7 bases separating them. For the CDR3, the DNA is TGTGCCAGCAGCTTAGCGGCAGGGTACGAGCAGTACGTC. Protein product: CASSLAAGYEQYV.

The chain carries TRBV11-2 and TRBJ2-5; 8 nucleotides align to TRBD2. V shed 2 bases and J 4 bases; nucleotides not matched to a gene: 6. Germline values: CDR1 SGHAT, CDR2 FQNNGV. CDR3 size: 15 residues. The CDR3 DNA sequence: TGTGCCAGCAGCTTACAGCGGCTAGCGGGAGAGACCCAGTACTTC. This gives the protein CASSLQRLAGETQYF.

This chain joins TRBV2 and TRBJ2-1; tentative D call: TRBD1 (5 bases). V was cut by 9 bases and J by 3 bases, with 18 bases left in between. This CDR3 contains 15 residues. Germline V gene sequence: CDR1 SNHLY, CDR2 FYNNEI. CDR3 in amino acids: CARDQAQGGYNEQFF. The CDR3 region has the DNA TGTGCCAGAGATCAGGCCCAGGGCGGCTACAATGAGCAGTTCTTC. The full variable domain, in which reference TRBV2 and TRBJ2-1 provide the parts outside the CDR3, is EPEVTQTPSHQVTQMGQEVILRCVPISNHLYFYWYRQILGQKVEFLVSFYNNEISEKSEIFDDQFSVERPDGSNFTLKIRSTKLEDSAMYFCARDQAQGGYNEQFFGPGTRLTVL.